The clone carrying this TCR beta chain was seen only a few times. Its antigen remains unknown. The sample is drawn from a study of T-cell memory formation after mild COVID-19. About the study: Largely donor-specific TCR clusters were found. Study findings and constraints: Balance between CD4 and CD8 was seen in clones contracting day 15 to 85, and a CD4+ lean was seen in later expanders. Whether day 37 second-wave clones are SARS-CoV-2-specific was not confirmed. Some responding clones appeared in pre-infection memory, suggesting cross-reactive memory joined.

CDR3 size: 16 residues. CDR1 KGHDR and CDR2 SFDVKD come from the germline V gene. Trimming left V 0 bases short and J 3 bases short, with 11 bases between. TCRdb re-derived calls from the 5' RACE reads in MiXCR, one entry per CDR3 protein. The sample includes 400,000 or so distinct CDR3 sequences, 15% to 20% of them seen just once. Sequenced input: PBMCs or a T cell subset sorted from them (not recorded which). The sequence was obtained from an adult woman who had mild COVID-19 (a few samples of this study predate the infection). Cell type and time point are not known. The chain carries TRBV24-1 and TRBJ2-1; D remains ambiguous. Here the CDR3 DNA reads TGTGCCACCAGTGATTTGAGGGCCGATAGCTACAATGAGCAGTTCTTC. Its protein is CATSDLRADSYNEQFF.